A selection of T cell receptor beta chains follows, all from one sample in a study of blood T cell repertoires in COVID-19. The data were produced by immunoSEQ multiplex PCR, yet TCRdb's version contains in-frame clones alone and is incomplete. The sample lists about 390,000 clones; 85% to 90% were seen once. Sequenced: PBMCs or T cells enriched from blood (not recorded which). The origin of the receptors is a woman aged 50 to 60 who had recovered from COVID-19. The CDR3 runs from the conserved cysteine through the conserved F or W. Each record gives: V gene, D gene, clone size, J gene, CDR3 DNA, CDR3 protein. A D gene is named only where the DNA matches it firmly. The listing skips clone size in some rows; elsewhere it reads once, few, many or a size class.

TRBV20-1	.	.	TRBJ2-1	TGCAGTGCAAGAGCCAGGAATGAGCAGTTCTTC	CSARARNEQFF
TRBV5-1	TRBD1	.	TRBJ1-1	TGCGCCAGCAGCGTCAAACCCCAGGGGGCTGAAGCTTTCTTT	CASSVKPQGAEAFF
TRBV3-1/TRBV3-2	.	.	TRBJ1-4	TGTGCCAGCTCGGCAGGGGTACAGGGTAATGAAAAACTGTTTTTT	CASSAGVQGNEKLFF
TRBV4-3	.	.	TRBJ1-2	TGCGCCAGCAGCCAAGGGAGCTGGGGGGACTATGGCTACACCTTC	CASSQGSWGDYGYTF
TRBV28	.	.	TRBJ1-1	TGTGCCAGCAGTTTCTCAGATACTGAAGCTTTCTTT	CASSFSDTEAFF
TRBV30	.	.	TRBJ2-1	TGTGCCTGGAGTGTACAGTTTGGTCCTTACAATGAGCAGTTCTTC	CAWSVQFGPYNEQFF
TRBV5-6	.	.	TRBJ1-4	TGTGCCAGCAGCCCGGTTAGTGGAGCGGCTAATGAAAAACTGTTTTTT	CASSPVSGAANEKLFF
TRBV9	.	.	TRBJ1-5	TGTGCCAGCAGCTCCCCGGGGAGCATTGATCAGCCCCAGCATTTT	CASSSPGSIDQPQHF
TRBV30	.	.	TRBJ1-3	TGTGCCTGCAAAGGGGTTGGCGGAAACACCATATATTTT	CACKGVGGNTIYF
TRBV9	.	.	TRBJ1-2	TGTGCCAGCAGCGCCTCAGGCGGGAGCTATGGCTACACCTTC	CASSASGGSYGYTF
TRBV7-2	TRBD1	.	TRBJ1-2	TGTGCCAGCAGCCTCCATACAGGGGGAGCGGATGGCTACACCTTC	CASSLHTGGADGYTF
TRBV11-2	.	.	TRBJ2-7	TGTGCCAGCAGCTTAGCAGCGGGCAGCTCCTACGAGCAGTACTTC	CASSLAAGSSYEQYF
TRBV4-1	TRBD2	.	TRBJ2-1	TGCGCCAGCAGCCGGGGAATACTAGCGGGGGGCCCGTCCTACAATGAGCAGTTCTTC	CASSRGILAGGPSYNEQFF
TRBV12-3/TRBV12-4	TRBD1	.	TRBJ1-1	TGTGCCAGCAGCCCCGGGACAGGTGAAGCTTTCTTT	CASSPGTGEAFF
TRBV27	TRBD1	.	TRBJ1-2	TGTGCCAGCAGTCTAAAACAGGGGACAAACCTAGCTATTGGCTACACCTTC	CASSLKQGTNLAIGYTF
TRBV5-8	TRBD1	.	TRBJ1-5	TGTGCCAGCAGCCCACAGGGGGTCTATAGCAATCAGCCCCAGCATTTT	CASSPQGVYSNQPQHF
TRBV7-6	.	.	TRBJ1-1	TGTGCCAGCAGCTTAGCTGTCTGGAACACTGAAGCTTTCTTT	CASSLAVWNTEAFF
TRBV6-5	TRBD2	.	TRBJ2-5	TGTGCCAGCAGAACTAGCGGGGGGGAAGAGACCCAGTACTTC	CASRTSGGEETQYF
TRBV5-8	.	.	TRBJ1-2	TGTGCCAGCAGGGAGGTTCAGAATGGGAACTATGGCTACACCTTC	CASREVQNGNYGYTF
TRBV30	.	.	TRBJ1-2	TGTGCCTCGAGGGGGGGAAACTATGGCTACACCTTC	CASRGGNYGYTF
TRBV18	.	.	TRBJ1-1	TGTGCCAGCTCACCTGCGGGCTTGAACACTGAAGCTTTCTTT	CASSPAGLNTEAFF
TRBV10-3	TRBD2	.	TRBJ2-3	TGTGCCATCAAAGGGACTAGTGGCGATACGCAGTATTTT	CAIKGTSGDTQYF
TRBV11-2	.	.	TRBJ2-5	TGTGCCAGCAGCCTCGTCGAGGTCAGCGAGACCCAGTACTTC	CASSLVEVSETQYF
TRBV10-3	TRBD1	.	TRBJ2-7	TGTGCCATCAGGTCCGGGACAGGGACTTACGAGCAGTACTTC	CAIRSGTGTYEQYF
TRBV3-1/TRBV3-2	.	.	TRBJ1-6	TGTGCCAGCAGCCAAGATGGGTCGGGAAGTATTTCACCCCTCCACTTT	CASSQDGSGSISPLHF
TRBV27	.	once	TRBJ1-5	TGTGCCAGCAGTTTATCGAGGGGGACCAATCAGCCCCAGCATTTT	CASSLSRGTNQPQHF
TRBV19	.	.	TRBJ2-3	TGTGCCAGTAGTCTCGGCGGAACTAGCACAGATACGCAGTATTTT	CASSLGGTSTDTQYF
TRBV19	.	.	TRBJ1-1	TGTGCCACCCACTCAGCAGCGGCTGAAGCTTTCTTT	CATHSAAAEAFF
TRBV7-2	TRBD2	.	TRBJ2-7	TGTGCCAGCAGTTTAACTAGCGGGACATCCTACGAGCAGTACTTC	CASSLTSGTSYEQYF
TRBV6-6	TRBD2	.	TRBJ2-7	TGTGCCAGCAGTGCCCGGCAGCGGGGGGCGTACGAGCAGTACTTC	CASSARQRGAYEQYF
TRBV2	TRBD1	.	TRBJ1-3	TGTGCCGGACGGGACAGGGATGGATCTGGAAACACCATATATTTT	CAGRDRDGSGNTIYF
TRBV19	TRBD1	once	TRBJ1-5	TGTGCCAGTAGACAGGACAGGGGGCTGGCGGGGAATCAGCCCCAGCATTTT	CASRQDRGLAGNQPQHF
TRBV11-2	.	.	TRBJ2-1	TGTGCCAGCAGCCCTTTCGTGGAGGAAGTCGGTGAGCAGTTCTTC	CASSPFVEEVGEQFF
TRBV3-1/TRBV3-2	TRBD1	.	TRBJ2-1	TGTGCCAGCAGCCCATCGAGAGGGGGGACAGGGGTAAATGAGCAGTTCTTC	CASSPSRGGTGVNEQFF
TRBV6-4	.	.	TRBJ1-5	TGTGCCAGCAGCCCAACGGTGGGCCAGCCCCAGCATTTT	CASSPTVGQPQHF
TRBV6-1	TRBD2	.	TRBJ2-7	TGTGCCAGCAGTGACCAGCGGGGCTACGAGCAGTACTTC	CASSDQRGYEQYF
TRBV5-6	.	.	TRBJ1-6	TGTGCCAGCAGCGAGAGACAGGCGCGTTCACCCCTCCACTTT	CASSERQARSPLHF